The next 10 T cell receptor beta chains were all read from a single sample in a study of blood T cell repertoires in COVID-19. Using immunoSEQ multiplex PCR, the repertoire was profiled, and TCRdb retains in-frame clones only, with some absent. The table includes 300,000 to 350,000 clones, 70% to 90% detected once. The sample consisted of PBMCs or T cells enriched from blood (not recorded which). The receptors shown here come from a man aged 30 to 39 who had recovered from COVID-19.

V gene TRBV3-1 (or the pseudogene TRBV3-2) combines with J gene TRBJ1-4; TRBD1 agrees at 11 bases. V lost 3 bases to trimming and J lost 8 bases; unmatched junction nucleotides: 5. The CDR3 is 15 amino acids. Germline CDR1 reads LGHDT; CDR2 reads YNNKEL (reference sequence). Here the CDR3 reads CASSHEGQGEEKLFF. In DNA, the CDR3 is TGTGCCAGCAGCCATGAGGGACAGGGGGAGGAAAAACTGTTTTTT.

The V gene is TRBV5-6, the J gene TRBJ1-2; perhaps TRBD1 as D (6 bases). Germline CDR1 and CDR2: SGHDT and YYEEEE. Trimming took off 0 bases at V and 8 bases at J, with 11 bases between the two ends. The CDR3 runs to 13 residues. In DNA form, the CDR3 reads TGTGCCAGCAGCTTGGGTTGGACAGAAGGCTACACCTTC. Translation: CASSLGWTEGYTF.

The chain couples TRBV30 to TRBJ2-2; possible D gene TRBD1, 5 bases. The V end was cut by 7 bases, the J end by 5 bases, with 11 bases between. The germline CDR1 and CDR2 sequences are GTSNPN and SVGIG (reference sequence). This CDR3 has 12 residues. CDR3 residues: CASARATGELFF. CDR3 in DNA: TGTGCCTCGGCCAGGGCTACCGGGGAGCTGTTTTTT.

CDR3 sequence (DNA): TGTGCCAGCAGTTACAGGGGGCAGGGTTCCTACGAGCAGTACTTC. Amino acids: CASSYRGQGSYEQYF. The chain uses TRBV6-5 and TRBJ2-7, with 7 positions matching TRBD1. V gave up 2 bases and J gave up 1 base; unmatched junction bases: 5. There are 15 residues in the CDR3. Germline CDR1 is MNHEY and CDR2 is SVGAGI.

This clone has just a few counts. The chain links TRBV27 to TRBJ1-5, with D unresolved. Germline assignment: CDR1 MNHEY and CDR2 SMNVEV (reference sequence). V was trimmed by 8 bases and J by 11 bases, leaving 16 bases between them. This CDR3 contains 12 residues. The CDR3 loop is CASHPGGEAQHF. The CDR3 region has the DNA TGTGCCAGCCACCCCGGTGGTGAGGCCCAGCATTTT.

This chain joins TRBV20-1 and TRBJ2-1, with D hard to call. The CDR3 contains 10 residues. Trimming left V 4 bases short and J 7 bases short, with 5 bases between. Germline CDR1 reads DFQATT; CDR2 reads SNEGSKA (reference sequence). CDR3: CSATRNEQFF. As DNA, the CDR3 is TGCAGTGCTACCCGGAATGAGCAGTTCTTC.

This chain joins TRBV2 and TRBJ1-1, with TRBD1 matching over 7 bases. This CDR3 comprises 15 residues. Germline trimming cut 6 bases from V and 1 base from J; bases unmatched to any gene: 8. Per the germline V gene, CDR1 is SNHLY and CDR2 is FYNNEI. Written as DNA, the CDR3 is TGTGCCAGCAGACGCGACAGGGTAGGGAACACTGAAGCTTTCTTT. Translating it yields CASRRDRVGNTEAFF.

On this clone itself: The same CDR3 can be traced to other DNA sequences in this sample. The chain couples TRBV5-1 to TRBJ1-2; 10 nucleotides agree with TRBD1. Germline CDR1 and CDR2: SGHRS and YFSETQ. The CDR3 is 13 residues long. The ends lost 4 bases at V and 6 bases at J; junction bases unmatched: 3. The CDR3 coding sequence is TGCGCCAGCAGCCCCGGGACAGGGGATGGCTACACCTTC. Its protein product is CASSPGTGDGYTF.

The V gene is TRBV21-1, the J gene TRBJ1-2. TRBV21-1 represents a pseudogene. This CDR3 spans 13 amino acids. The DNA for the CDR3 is TGTGCCAGCAAGGGAGGGGTCGGGGACGGCTACACCTTC. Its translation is CASKGGVGDGYTF.

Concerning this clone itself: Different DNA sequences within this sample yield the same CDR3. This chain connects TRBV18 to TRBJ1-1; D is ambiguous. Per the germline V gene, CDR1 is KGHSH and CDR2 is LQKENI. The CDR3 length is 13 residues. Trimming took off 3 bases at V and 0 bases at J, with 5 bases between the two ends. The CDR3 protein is CASSPPMNTEAFF. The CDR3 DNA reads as TGTGCCAGCTCACCTCCCATGAACACTGAAGCTTTCTTT.